This T cell receptor (beta chain) comes out of a study of T cell responses to AZD1222 COVID-19 vaccine. General study findings and limits: Baseline serostatus was positive in only a handful of AZD1222 recipients.

Note on this clone: The target antigen is unknown. At one of its ends the junction is not consistent with the germline gene, which may arise from a read error.

This CDR3 is 13 amino acids long. Per the germline V gene, CDR1 is MNHNY and CDR2 is SVGAGI (reference sequence). The assay was immunoSEQ multiplex PCR, and TCRdb's table has in-frame clones only and misses some. The data hold 150,000 or so clones, with just over 90% observed a single time. The origin of this receptor is an adult who received the AZD1222 COVID-19 vaccine. The sample consisted of peripheral blood, taken 28 days after the second AZD1222 dose. The chain is built from TRBV6-6 and TRBJ2-3; D is ambiguous. The CDR3 region has the DNA TGTGCCAGCAGTGACTCAAATGCAGATACGCAGTATTTT. It translates to CASSDSNADTQYF.